This is a list of T cell receptor beta chains from one sample in a study of preoperative IRX-2 immunotherapy in early breast cancer. The protocol was immunoSEQ multiplex PCR, while the TCRdb copy is restricted to in-frame clones and leaves out a portion. This table has around 57,000 clones, roughly 95% appearing once. The specimen was obtained from a patient treated with IRX-2 immunotherapy. Receptor source: a human donor with breast cancer. Both conserved end residues are part of each CDR3. The order of the fields is D gene, clone size, V gene, J gene, CDR3 DNA, CDR3 protein. D genes are given only for firm matches. Clone size appears in some rows only: once, few, many, or a class for an expanded clone.

d_call: NA; clone_size: NA; v_call: TRBV20-1; j_call: TRBJ1-1; cdr3_nt: TGCCGCCCCAGGTTGAACACTGAAGCTTTCTTT; cdr3_aa: CRPRLNTEAFF
d_call: NA; clone_size: NA; v_call: TRBV18; j_call: TRBJ2-7; cdr3_nt: TGTGCCAGCTCACCAGGGGTAAACGAGCAGTACTTC; cdr3_aa: CASSPGVNEQYF
d_call: TRBD2; clone_size: NA; v_call: TRBV6-1; j_call: TRBJ2-2; cdr3_nt: TGTGCCAGCAGTGAAAAAGTGGCAGGACTAAGCGGGAGACACGGGGAGCTGTTTTTT; cdr3_aa: CASSEKVAGLSGRHGELFF
d_call: NA; clone_size: NA; v_call: TRBV2; j_call: TRBJ2-5; cdr3_nt: TGTGCCAGCAGCCAGGACTGGGGAGAGACCCAGTACTTC; cdr3_aa: CASSQDWGETQYF
d_call: NA; clone_size: few; v_call: TRBV9; j_call: TRBJ2-5; cdr3_nt: TGTGCCAGCAGCCTTTCTGGGAGGAAAGAGACCCAGTACTTC; cdr3_aa: CASSLSGRKETQYF
d_call: NA; clone_size: NA; v_call: TRBV27; j_call: TRBJ2-3; cdr3_nt: TGTGCCAGCAGTCAAGACCAGGGGTGGAACACAGATACGCAGTATTTT; cdr3_aa: CASSQDQGWNTDTQYF
d_call: TRBD1; clone_size: NA; v_call: TRBV4-3; j_call: TRBJ1-4; cdr3_nt: TGCGCCAGCAGCCAAGAACAGGGGGCATATGAAAAACTGTTTTTT; cdr3_aa: CASSQEQGAYEKLFF
d_call: NA; clone_size: NA; v_call: TRBV4-3; j_call: TRBJ2-5; cdr3_nt: TGCGCCAGCAGCCCTAGGACTGGTAAAGAGACCCAGTACTTC; cdr3_aa: CASSPRTGKETQYF
d_call: TRBD1; clone_size: NA; v_call: TRBV7-9; j_call: TRBJ1-2; cdr3_nt: TGTGCCAGCAGCTTAGTAACCGGGACAGGGTCATCATATGGCTACACCTTC; cdr3_aa: CASSLVTGTGSSYGYTF
d_call: NA; clone_size: NA; v_call: TRBV19; j_call: TRBJ1-1; cdr3_nt: TGTGCCAGTACCAGCATTCAGGGGAACACTGAAGCTTTCTTT; cdr3_aa: CASTSIQGNTEAFF
d_call: NA; clone_size: NA; v_call: TRBV28; j_call: TRBJ2-7; cdr3_nt: TGTGCCAGCATGCCCCGGGGGACCTCCTACGAGCAGTACTTC; cdr3_aa: CASMPRGTSYEQYF
d_call: NA; clone_size: NA; v_call: TRBV5-1; j_call: TRBJ2-2; cdr3_nt: TGCGCCAGCAGCCCCAACACCGGGGAGCTGTTTTTT; cdr3_aa: CASSPNTGELFF
d_call: TRBD2; clone_size: NA; v_call: TRBV5-1; j_call: TRBJ2-2; cdr3_nt: TGCGCCAGCAGCTTGGGGCCGGGAGGGGCCCTAGGCGGGGAGCTGTTTTTT; cdr3_aa: CASSLGPGGALGGELFF
d_call: NA; clone_size: few; v_call: TRBV4-2; j_call: TRBJ2-4; cdr3_nt: TGTGCCAGCAGCCAAGCGGGGAGAGCCAAAAACATTCAGTACTTC; cdr3_aa: CASSQAGRAKNIQYF
d_call: NA; clone_size: NA; v_call: TRBV30; j_call: TRBJ1-4; cdr3_nt: TGTGCCTGGAGTGGGGGTAGTACTAATGAAAAACTGTTTTTT; cdr3_aa: CAWSGGSTNEKLFF
d_call: NA; clone_size: NA; v_call: TRBV5-1; j_call: TRBJ2-7; cdr3_nt: TGCGCCAGCAGCTTTCTAGGTGCGGGCGACGAGCAGTACTTC; cdr3_aa: CASSFLGAGDEQYF
d_call: NA; clone_size: NA; v_call: TRBV9; j_call: TRBJ2-7; cdr3_nt: TGTGCCAGCAGCGCTACTCACGTGAGGGAAACCTACGAGCAGTACTTC; cdr3_aa: CASSATHVRETYEQYF
d_call: NA; clone_size: NA; v_call: TRBV7-6; j_call: TRBJ1-2; cdr3_nt: TGTGCCAGCAGCTTTGGGTACGGGGGCTACACCTTC; cdr3_aa: CASSFGYGGYTF
d_call: TRBD1; clone_size: NA; v_call: TRBV27; j_call: TRBJ1-1; cdr3_nt: TGTGCCAGCAGAAATACAGGGGCGCCCACTGAAGCTTTCTTT; cdr3_aa: CASRNTGAPTEAFF
d_call: NA; clone_size: NA; v_call: TRBV7-2; j_call: TRBJ2-3; cdr3_nt: TGTGCCAGCAGATTGACCCGCGACGATACGCAGTATTTT; cdr3_aa: CASRLTRDDTQYF
d_call: TRBD1; clone_size: NA; v_call: TRBV28; j_call: TRBJ1-5; cdr3_nt: TGTGCCAGCAGTTTATTTGGGACAGGCCGTCTCGAGCATTTT; cdr3_aa: CASSLFGTGRLEHF
d_call: TRBD2; clone_size: NA; v_call: TRBV28; j_call: TRBJ2-1; cdr3_nt: TGTGCCAGCAGTAACCCTTCTCTAGCGGGGCACTACAATGAGCAGTTCTTC; cdr3_aa: CASSNPSLAGHYNEQFF
d_call: NA; clone_size: NA; v_call: TRBV23-1; j_call: TRBJ2-1; cdr3_nt: TGCGCCAGCAGTCAATTTATCCCTAACCTCACCTACAATGAGCAGTTCTTC; cdr3_aa: CASSQFIPNLTYNEQFF
d_call: NA; clone_size: NA; v_call: TRBV28; j_call: TRBJ2-7; cdr3_nt: TGTGCCAGCTCGAGCAGCTACGAGCAGTACTTC; cdr3_aa: CASSSSYEQYF
d_call: NA; clone_size: NA; v_call: TRBV7-3; j_call: TRBJ1-6; cdr3_nt: TGTGCCAGGCAACCTGGCAGACCTTCACCCCTCCACTTT; cdr3_aa: CARQPGRPSPLHF
d_call: NA; clone_size: NA; v_call: TRBV29-1; j_call: TRBJ2-2; cdr3_nt: TGCAGCGTGGGGATTTCGAAGCTCACCGGGGAGCTGTTTTTT; cdr3_aa: CSVGISKLTGELFF
d_call: NA; clone_size: NA; v_call: TRBV5-1; j_call: TRBJ2-3; cdr3_nt: TGCGCCAGCAGCTTGACTCAGGCAGATACGCAGTATTTT; cdr3_aa: CASSLTQADTQYF
d_call: NA; clone_size: NA; v_call: TRBV5-1; j_call: TRBJ1-4; cdr3_nt: TGCGCCAGCAGCCCGACTCCCGGGGATGAAAAACTGTTTTTT; cdr3_aa: CASSPTPGDEKLFF
d_call: NA; clone_size: NA; v_call: TRBV7-2; j_call: TRBJ1-1; cdr3_nt: TGTGCCAGCAGCTCACAGGAGTCGTCCACTGAAGCTTTCTTT; cdr3_aa: CASSSQESSTEAFF
d_call: TRBD1; clone_size: NA; v_call: TRBV5-8; j_call: TRBJ1-5; cdr3_nt: TGTGCCAGCAGCTCAACAGGGGGTGTTTATCAGCCCCAGCATTTT; cdr3_aa: CASSSTGGVYQPQHF
d_call: NA; clone_size: NA; v_call: TRBV5-8; j_call: TRBJ1-1; cdr3_nt: TGTGCCAGCAGCCCGATACGCCCTGAAGCTTTCTTT; cdr3_aa: CASSPIRPEAFF
d_call: NA; clone_size: NA; v_call: TRBV7-9; j_call: TRBJ1-2; cdr3_nt: TGTGCCAGCAGCTTAAGTTTGGGGTATGGCTACACCTTC; cdr3_aa: CASSLSLGYGYTF
d_call: TRBD1; clone_size: NA; v_call: TRBV10-3; j_call: TRBJ2-2; cdr3_nt: TGTGCCATCAGCTACCCCCGGGACAGGGTCTTCACCGGGGAGCTGTTTTTT; cdr3_aa: CAISYPRDRVFTGELFF
d_call: NA; clone_size: NA; v_call: TRBV15; j_call: TRBJ2-5; cdr3_nt: TGTGCCACCAGCAGAGTGGGGCGGAAAGAGACCCAGTACTTC; cdr3_aa: CATSRVGRKETQYF
d_call: TRBD1; clone_size: NA; v_call: TRBV5-6; j_call: TRBJ2-2; cdr3_nt: TGTGCCAGCAGCCAGGGGGTCAGGCAACTATGGAGAAACACCGGGGAGCTGTTTTTT; cdr3_aa: CASSQGVRQLWRNTGELFF
d_call: NA; clone_size: NA; v_call: TRBV4-2; j_call: TRBJ2-1; cdr3_nt: TGTGCCAGCAGCCAAGATCAGGGGGGTGAGCAGTTCTTC; cdr3_aa: CASSQDQGGEQFF
d_call: NA; clone_size: NA; v_call: TRBV20-1; j_call: TRBJ2-3; cdr3_nt: TGCAGTGCCTCTGGGGCGGATACGCAGTATTTT; cdr3_aa: CSASGADTQYF
d_call: NA; clone_size: NA; v_call: TRBV6-5; j_call: TRBJ1-1; cdr3_nt: TGTGCCAGCAGTCGCACTGGGAACACTGAAGCTTTCTTT; cdr3_aa: CASSRTGNTEAFF
d_call: NA; clone_size: once; v_call: TRBV4-3; j_call: TRBJ2-3; cdr3_nt: TGCGCCAGCAGCCAAGTTCCGACAGATACGCAGTATTTT; cdr3_aa: CASSQVPTDTQYF
d_call: TRBD1; clone_size: NA; v_call: TRBV5-5; j_call: TRBJ2-7; cdr3_nt: TGTGCCAGCAGCTTTACCCCGGGACAGGGCTACGAGCAGTACTTC; cdr3_aa: CASSFTPGQGYEQYF
d_call: NA; clone_size: NA; v_call: TRBV2; j_call: TRBJ2-2; cdr3_nt: TGTGCCAGCAGGAGGGGACGGAACACCGGGGAGCTGTTTTTT; cdr3_aa: CASRRGRNTGELFF
d_call: TRBD1; clone_size: NA; v_call: TRBV19; j_call: TRBJ2-1; cdr3_nt: TGTGCCAGTAGCCACCCACAAGGGGGCCGTAATGAGCAGTTCTTC; cdr3_aa: CASSHPQGGRNEQFF
d_call: NA; clone_size: NA; v_call: TRBV5-1; j_call: TRBJ2-2; cdr3_nt: TGCGCCAGCAGCTTGGTGTACGGACGATCGAACACCGGGGAGCTGTTTTTT; cdr3_aa: CASSLVYGRSNTGELFF
d_call: TRBD2; clone_size: NA; v_call: TRBV7-8; j_call: TRBJ2-5; cdr3_nt: TGTGCCAGCAGCTTCCCGAAGGGACTAGCGGGAGAAGAGACCCAGTACTTC; cdr3_aa: CASSFPKGLAGEETQYF
d_call: TRBD2; clone_size: NA; v_call: TRBV4-3; j_call: TRBJ2-1; cdr3_nt: TGCGCCAGCAGCCAAAGGAAAGCGGGAGGCAACAATGAGCAGTTCTTC; cdr3_aa: CASSQRKAGGNNEQFF
d_call: TRBD1; clone_size: NA; v_call: TRBV10-3; j_call: TRBJ1-2; cdr3_nt: TGTGCCATCAGACCCACGGGACAGTCAAACTATGGCTACACCTTC; cdr3_aa: CAIRPTGQSNYGYTF